The 14 T cell receptor beta chains in this list originate from one sample, sequenced in a study of blood T cell repertoires in COVID-19. Libraries were prepared by immunoSEQ multiplex PCR; TCRdb keeps only in-frame clonotypes and omits some of them. The table lists under 400,000 clones, approximately 87% of them singletons. Sequencing used peripheral blood. These receptors originate from a woman aged 25 to 39 with COVID-19, enrolled during active disease.

The V call is TRBV2, the J call TRBJ2-7; D ambiguous. V was clipped by 5 bases and J by 9 bases, with 17 bases between them. Germline lookup yields CDR1 SNHLY and CDR2 FYNNEI. This CDR3 contains 13 residues. CDR3 region: CASSPSWSEMQYF. The DNA of the CDR3 is TGTGCCAGCAGTCCAAGCTGGAGCGAAATGCAGTACTTC.

This chain uses TRBV29-1 with TRBJ2-5; 7 bases agree with TRBD2. After removal of 4 bases from V and 4 bases from J, the junction contained 6 bases not matched to a gene. The CDR3 has 13 residues. Germline V lookup: CDR1 SQVTM, CDR2 ANQGSEA. The CDR3 spells CSVASLAGETQYF. Written as DNA, the CDR3 is TGCAGCGTTGCATCGTTAGCGGGAGAGACCCAGTACTTC.

This chain connects TRBV6-5 to TRBJ1-6; TRBD1 matches 8 bases. CDR3 length: 15 residues. The germline gives CDR1 MNHEY, CDR2 SVGAGI. V shed 2 bases and J 8 bases; nucleotides not matched to a gene: 5. For the CDR3, the DNA is TGTGCCAGCAGTTACCACGACAGGGGTCATTCACCCCTCCACTTT. Translated: CASSYHDRGHSPLHF.

Concerning this clone itself: At the DNA level, this CDR3 is encoded by other sequences in the same sample as well. The gene calls are TRBV28 and TRBJ2-7; D is perhaps TRBD1 (6 bases). This CDR3 region has 14 residues. CDR1 and CDR2 (germline): MDHEN, SYDVKM. V was trimmed by 3 bases and J by 3 bases, leaving 12 bases between them. The CDR3 is CASSFLTGSYEQYF. In DNA, the CDR3 is TGTGCCAGCAGTTTTCTGACAGGAAGCTACGAGCAGTACTTC. The whole variable domain, filled in from reference TRBV28 and TRBJ2-7, reads DVKVTQSSRYLVKRTGEKVFLECVQDMDHENMFWYRQDPGLGLRLIYFSYDVKMKEKGDIPEGYSVSREKKERFSLILESASTNQTSMYLCASSFLTGSYEQYFGPGTRLTVT.

The chain employs TRBV10-3 and TRBJ2-7, with 9 nucleotides matching TRBD1. V lost 2 bases to trimming and J lost 6 bases; unmatched junction nucleotides: 5. This CDR3 is 14 amino acids long. Germline V gene sequence: CDR1 ENHRY, CDR2 SYGVKD. The CDR3 DNA reads as TGTGCCATCAGTGAGACACCACAGGGGGCCGAGCAGTACTTC. Encoded protein: CAISETPQGAEQYF.

The V call is TRBV6-5, the J call TRBJ2-7; TRBD1 aligns across 9 bases. CDR3 size: 15 residues. Germline values: CDR1 MNHEY, CDR2 SVGAGI. V gave up 0 bases and J gave up 3 bases; unmatched junction bases: 3. The chain's CDR3 is CASSYSTGGYYEQYF. In DNA, the CDR3 is TGTGCCAGCAGTTACTCGACAGGGGGTTACTACGAGCAGTACTTC.

The J gene is TRBJ2-3, the V gene TRBV12-5; D perhaps matches TRBD2 (6 bases). Germline V gene sequence: CDR1 LGHNT, CDR2 FRNRAP. V lost 0 bases and J 0 bases, leaving 16 bases between the germline ends. The length of the CDR3 is 18 residues. CDR3 loop: CASGLVRDGSLSTDTQYF. As DNA, the CDR3 is TGTGCTAGTGGTTTGGTAAGAGACGGGAGTTTAAGCACAGATACGCAGTATTTT. Full variable domain (missing parts from reference TRBV12-5 and TRBJ2-3): DARVTQTPRHKVTEMGQEVTMRCQPILGHNTVFWYRQTMMQGLELLAYFRNRAPLDDSGMPKDRFSAEMPDATLATLKIQPSEPRDSAVYFCASGLVRDGSLSTDTQYFGPGTRLTVL.

V usage is TRBV3-1 (or the pseudogene TRBV3-2) and J usage is TRBJ1-4; tentative D call: TRBD1 (6 bases). V lost 5 bases and J 5 bases, leaving 12 bases between the germline ends. The germline gives CDR1 LGHDT, CDR2 YNNKEL (reference sequence). The CDR3 is 14 residues long. The CDR3 loop reads CASSSGASNEKLFF. The CDR3 nucleotides are TGTGCCAGCAGCTCAGGGGCCTCAAATGAAAAACTGTTTTTT.

This chain joins TRBV5-5 and TRBJ1-6, with TRBD1 matching over 10 bases. J lost 8 bases, V lost 4 bases, and 6 bases had no gene match. Germline-derived CDR1 and CDR2 are SGHKS and YYEKEE (reference sequence). The CDR3 spans 15 residues. The CDR3 DNA is TGTGCCAGCAGCCCTAGGACAGGGGGGGATTCACCCCTCCACTTT. This gives the protein CASSPRTGGDSPLHF.

In DNA, the CDR3 is TGTGCCAGCAGTGAGACAGGGGGAGGTCAGCCCCAGCATTTT. The encoded protein is CASSETGGGQPQHF. The chain couples TRBV6-1 to TRBJ1-5, with TRBD1 matching over 9 bases. V trimming: 3 bases; J trimming: 6 bases; junction bases outside the gene matches: 3. Germline CDR1 MNHNS, CDR2 SASEGT. The CDR3 spans 14 residues.

V usage is TRBV10-3 and J usage is TRBJ2-5; 11 bases fit TRBD2. The CDR3 covers 15 residues. CDR1 is ENHRY, CDR2 SYGVKD, per germline. The junction had 7 bases not matched to a gene; V was cut back by 8 bases and J by 2 bases. The DNA for the CDR3 is TGTGCCATCGGACTAGCGGGCGGTATACAAGAGACCCAGTACTTC. Its protein is CAIGLAGGIQETQYF.

V usage is TRBV30 and J usage is TRBJ1-6; D is perhaps TRBD1 (5 bases). Trimming stripped 1 base from V and 10 bases from J, with 11 bases between. CDR1 GTSNPN and CDR2 SVGIG come from the germline V gene (reference sequence). The CDR3 covers 13 residues. CDR3: CAWSELRVSPLHF. The CDR3 nucleotides are TGTGCCTGGAGTGAACTCAGGGTCTCACCCCTCCACTTT.

This chain joins TRBV7-9 and TRBJ1-4; D may be TRBD1 (5 bases). With 5 bases removed from V and 4 bases from J, the gap between germline ends came to 11 bases. The CDR3 runs 14 residues. Germline V gene lookup returns CDR1 SEHNR and CDR2 FQNEAQ (reference sequence). Here the CDR3 DNA reads TGTGCCAGCAGCACACAGGCTAGTAATGAAAAACTGTTTTTT. Translation: CASSTQASNEKLFF.

This chain joins TRBV6-2 or TRBV6-3 and TRBJ2-2; D is unclear. Germline V gene lookup returns CDR1 MNHEY and CDR2 SVGEGT. The V and J ends lost 4 bases and 0 bases respectively, with 6 bases between them. The CDR3 contains 14 residues. The CDR3 here is CASSWLANTGELFF. DNA for the CDR3: TGTGCCAGCAGTTGGTTAGCGAACACCGGGGAGCTGTTTTTT.